Listed below are T cell receptor beta chains from one sample, sequenced in a study of shared clonotypes between healthy human individuals. Repertoires were generated with immunoSEQ multiplex PCR, while TCRdb's copy carries only in-frame clones and drops some. The repertoire includes 2.5 million or so clones, approximately 90% of them detected once, and around 0.15% sits in the top ten. Input material: naive CD4+ T cells sorted from blood. The receptors originated from a man in his late teens or twenties in good health. CDR3s include the opening cysteine and the closing phenylalanine or tryptophan. A D gene is named only where the DNA matches it firmly. A clone size is listed for some rows: how often the clone was seen (once, few, many), or a class if it is expanded.

j_call: TRBJ1-6; d_call: TRBD1; clone_size: few; v_call: TRBV7-2; cdr3_aa: CASSLVGTANSPLHF; cdr3_nt: TGTGCCAGCAGCTTGGTAGGGACAGCTAATTCACCCCTCCACTTT
j_call: TRBJ1-2; d_call: NA; clone_size: NA; v_call: TRBV7-2; cdr3_aa: CASSLAVGERGRGYTF; cdr3_nt: TGTGCCAGCAGCTTAGCTGTAGGGGAGCGTGGGCGAGGCTACACCTTC
j_call: TRBJ1-2; d_call: TRBD1; clone_size: NA; v_call: TRBV6-5; cdr3_aa: CASSYSSLGQTYGYTF; cdr3_nt: TGTGCCAGCAGTTACTCCTCTTTGGGACAGACCTATGGCTACACCTTC
j_call: TRBJ2-5; d_call: TRBD2; clone_size: NA; v_call: TRBV27; cdr3_aa: CASRGLAGTETQYF; cdr3_nt: TGTGCCAGCCGGGGGCTAGCGGGGACGGAGACCCAGTACTTC
j_call: TRBJ1-1; d_call: NA; clone_size: NA; v_call: TRBV10-3; cdr3_aa: CAITMSGENTEAFF; cdr3_nt: TGTGCCATCACCATGTCAGGGGAGAACACTGAAGCTTTCTTT
j_call: TRBJ2-3; d_call: TRBD2; clone_size: NA; v_call: TRBV19; cdr3_aa: CASSTWTSGTDTQYF; cdr3_nt: TGTGCCAGTAGTACGTGGACTAGCGGCACAGATACGCAGTATTTT
j_call: TRBJ2-7; d_call: NA; clone_size: NA; v_call: TRBV7-2; cdr3_aa: CASSLGAGLASREQYF; cdr3_nt: TGTGCCAGCAGCTTAGGGGCTGGGTTGGCCTCGCGCGAGCAGTACTTC
j_call: TRBJ1-5; d_call: TRBD1; clone_size: NA; v_call: TRBV23-1; cdr3_aa: CASMTDRNQPQHF; cdr3_nt: TGCGCCAGCATGACGGACAGGAATCAGCCCCAGCATTTT
j_call: TRBJ1-6; d_call: TRBD1; clone_size: NA; v_call: TRBV18; cdr3_aa: CASSPMGQGYMNSPLHF; cdr3_nt: TGTGCCAGCTCACCAATGGGACAGGGTTATATGAATTCACCCCTCCACTTT
j_call: TRBJ2-5; d_call: NA; clone_size: NA; v_call: TRBV2; cdr3_aa: CASSEARSDGGQYF; cdr3_nt: TGTGCCAGCAGTGAAGCCCGGTCGGACGGGGGCCAGTACTTC
j_call: TRBJ1-4; d_call: NA; clone_size: NA; v_call: TRBV28; cdr3_aa: CASSPSGSATNEKLFF; cdr3_nt: TGTGCCAGCAGTCCAAGTGGCTCTGCAACTAATGAAAAACTGTTTTTT
j_call: TRBJ1-4; d_call: NA; clone_size: NA; v_call: TRBV6-5; cdr3_aa: CASSSTGRAHNEKLFF; cdr3_nt: TGTGCCAGCAGTTCTACAGGGAGGGCTCATAATGAAAAACTGTTTTTT
j_call: TRBJ2-1; d_call: NA; clone_size: NA; v_call: TRBV4-3; cdr3_aa: CASSQEEISNEQFF; cdr3_nt: TGCGCCAGCAGCCAAGAAGAGATATCCAATGAGCAGTTCTTC
j_call: TRBJ2-1; d_call: TRBD1; clone_size: NA; v_call: TRBV5-1; cdr3_aa: CASSEGQGGNEQFF; cdr3_nt: TGCGCCAGCAGCGAGGGACAGGGTGGCAATGAGCAGTTCTTC
j_call: TRBJ1-1; d_call: NA; clone_size: NA; v_call: TRBV7-2; cdr3_aa: CASSFRMNTEAFF; cdr3_nt: TGTGCCAGCAGCTTTAGAATGAACACTGAAGCTTTCTTT